These 8 T cell receptor beta chains share one sample of origin, sequenced in a study of human T cells and chemical hapten exposure. One entry per CDR3 protein, called by TCRdb with MiXCR from the RACE reads. The top ten hold approximately 3.5% of the sample, which has approximately 100,000 distinct CDR3 sequences, about 10% seen once. The time point: patch test 1, 2 weeks after DPC sensitization. Treatment defined: therapeutic diphenylcyclopropenone sensitization with weekly scalp DPC. The source was whole blood, collected in connection with sensitization to the hapten diphenylcyclopropenone (DPC). All receptors come from a woman in her thirties or forties with alopecia areata. Some clones in this sample may be carry-over from other donors' samples.

This sequence joins TRBV25-1 and TRBJ2-7, with D possibly TRBD2 on 6 matching bases. Germline-derived CDR1 and CDR2 are MGHDK and SYGVNS. The CDR3 has 14 amino acids. V lost 2 bases and J 1 base, leaving 9 bases between the germline ends. CDR3 sequence reads: CASSEPGTSYEQYF. The CDR3 DNA reads as TGTGCCAGCAGTGAACCCGGGACTTCCTACGAGCAGTACTTC.

This sequence joins TRBV6-5 and TRBJ2-1; the D gene is possibly TRBD2 (5 bases). The CDR3 spans 14 residues. Germline CDR1 is MNHEY and CDR2 is SVGAGI. The germline V and J ends were trimmed by 6 bases and 7 bases, with 16 bases remaining between them. CDR3 region: CASSTRGPSNEQFF. The CDR3 DNA reads TGTGCCAGCAGCACCCGCGGGCCCTCGAATGAGCAGTTCTTC.

This rearrangement joins TRBV6-2 or TRBV6-3 to TRBJ2-3; the match to TRBD1 covers 7 bases. Trimming at V came to 10 bases and at J to 5 bases, leaving 12 bases not matched to a gene. From germline, CDR1 is MNHEY and CDR2 SVGEGT. The CDR3 length is 14 residues. The CDR3 DNA is TGTGCCACCAGAGGGGCAGGGGGTCGAGATACGCAGTATTTT. Protein product: CATRGAGGRDTQYF.

The CDR3 DNA reads TGTGCCAGCAGTGATCTAGTTAGCGGGGCAGGCACAGATACGCAGTATTTT. It specifies CASSDLVSGAGTDTQYF. The chain has TRBV6-1 and TRBJ2-3; 8 bases are a match to TRBD2. The CDR3 has 17 amino acids. The V segment lost 3 bases and the J segment 1 base; nucleotides outside the gene matches: 9. The germline CDR1 and CDR2 sequences are MNHNS and SASEGT.

The genes are TRBV29-1 and TRBJ2-5; no clear D. Trimming took off 7 bases at V and 5 bases at J, with 14 bases between the two ends. Germline V CDR1 and CDR2: SQVTM, ANQGSEA. There are 12 residues in the CDR3. The DNA of the CDR3 is TGCAGCGCAGGACCCACCAAGGAGACCCAGTACTTC. It yields the protein CSAGPTKETQYF. Variable domain in full (rest from reference TRBV29-1 and TRBJ2-5): SAVISQKPSRDICQRGTSLTIQCQVDSQVTMMFWYRQQPGQSLTLIATANQGSEATYESGFVIDKFPISRPNLTFSTLTVSNMSPEDSSIYLCSAGPTKETQYFGPGTRLLVL.

This chain joins TRBV7-6 and TRBJ2-5; D not resolved. The V and J ends lost 3 bases and 5 bases respectively, with 10 bases between them. The CDR3 extends over 13 amino acids. Germline lookup yields CDR1 SGHVS and CDR2 FNYEAQ. The CDR3: CASSFWDRETQYF. The CDR3 DNA sequence: TGTGCCAGCAGCTTCTGGGATAGGGAGACCCAGTACTTC. The full variable domain, with the rest looked up from reference TRBV7-6 and TRBJ2-5, is GAGVSQSPRYKVTKRGQDVALRCDPISGHVSLYWYRQALGQGPEFLTYFNYEAQQDKSGLPNDRFSAERPEGSISTLTIQRTEQRDSAMYRCASSFWDRETQYFGPGTRLLVL.

This clonotype turned up a few times. In DNA form, the CDR3 reads TGTGCCACCAGTGATTCCGACCCGAGCGGGAGGCCCTACAATGAGCAGTTCTTC. The encoded protein is CATSDSDPSGRPYNEQFF. The chain links TRBV24-1 to TRBJ2-1, with TRBD2 matching 9 bases. V lost 2 bases to trimming and J lost 2 bases; unmatched junction nucleotides: 9. The CDR3 extends over 18 amino acids. Germline values: CDR1 KGHDR, CDR2 SFDVKD.

The J gene is TRBJ2-1, the V gene TRBV7-9; D uncertain. V was pared by 1 base and J by 0 bases, with 13 bases between. Per the germline V gene, CDR1 is SEHNR and CDR2 is FQNEAQ (reference sequence). The CDR3 spans 17 residues. The CDR3 reads CASSLDRPRSSYNEQFF. The CDR3 DNA follows: TGTGCCAGCAGCTTAGATCGTCCTAGGAGCTCCTACAATGAGCAGTTCTTC.